This is a list of T cell receptor beta chains from one sample in a study of blood T cell repertoires in COVID-19. Only in-frame clones appear in the TCRdb table, and some are missing; sequencing was by immunoSEQ multiplex PCR. Here the sample spans 150,000 to 200,000 clones, 85% being singletons. Sequencing was performed on peripheral blood. Every receptor here comes from a human donor with acute or convalescent COVID-19. The donor label of this sample is uncertain. Both conserved end residues are part of each CDR3. A D gene is named only where the DNA matches it firmly. The size of a clone is reported for some rows only, either as once, few or many, or as a class for expanded clones.

d_call	clone_size	v_call	j_call	cdr3_aa	cdr3_nt
.	.	TRBV24-1	TRBJ1-4	CATSEGGKTNEKLFF	TGTGCCACCAGTGAGGGAGGGAAAACTAATGAAAAACTGTTTTTT
TRBD1	.	TRBV28	TRBJ1-1	CASNHLQGYAEAFF	TGTGCCAGCAATCACTTACAGGGGTACGCTGAAGCTTTCTTT
.	.	TRBV5-1	TRBJ1-2	CASRMGQGTYGYTF	TGCGCCAGCCGCATGGGGCAGGGAACCTATGGCTACACCTTC
.	.	TRBV5-1	TRBJ1-6	CASSLGDSSYNSPLHF	TGCGCCAGCAGCTTGGGTGACAGCTCCTATAATTCACCCCTCCACTTT
.	once	TRBV7-8	TRBJ1-6	CASSSNVQGNSPLHF	TGTGCCAGCAGCTCGAACGTTCAGGGCAATTCACCCCTCCACTTT
.	few	TRBV6-6	TRBJ2-5	CASSYPRETQYF	TGTGCCAGCAGTTACCCTCGGGAGACCCAGTACTTC
TRBD2	.	TRBV5-4	TRBJ2-7	CASSGGGVPKEQYF	TGTGCCAGCAGCGGTGGGGGGGTCCCTAAGGAGCAGTACTTC
.	.	TRBV12-3/TRBV12-4	TRBJ2-7	CASRDTLAYEQYF	TGTGCCAGCAGGGACACCCTAGCCTACGAGCAGTACTTC
TRBD1	.	TRBV9	TRBJ2-1	CASSVGQGVYNEQFF	TGTGCCAGCAGCGTTGGACAGGGGGTCTACAATGAGCAGTTCTTC
TRBD1	.	TRBV5-1	TRBJ1-1	CASSRSQTFPGQGPEAFF	TGCGCCAGCAGCCGCTCCCAGACATTCCCGGGACAGGGGCCTGAAGCTTTCTTT
.	.	TRBV30	TRBJ1-4	CAWTKTQATNEKLFF	TGTGCCTGGACTAAAACACAGGCGACTAATGAAAAACTGTTTTTT
TRBD1	.	TRBV7-2	TRBJ1-1	CASSLGQGDNTEAFF	TGTGCCAGCAGCTTAGGCCAGGGGGACAACACTGAAGCTTTCTTT
TRBD2	.	TRBV5-4	TRBJ2-3	CASSYGLAGTSTDTQYF	TGTGCCAGCAGCTACGGACTAGCGGGGACTAGCACAGATACGCAGTATTTT
TRBD1	.	TRBV24-1	TRBJ1-1	CATSDKTGREAFF	TGTGCCACCAGTGACAAGACAGGGCGTGAAGCTTTCTTT
TRBD2	.	TRBV5-4	TRBJ2-5	CASSSGLVGAETQYF	TGTGCCAGCAGCTCTGGACTAGTTGGGGCAGAGACCCAGTACTTC
.	.	TRBV6-5	TRBJ1-2	CASKAGLVEAGYTF	TGTGCCAGCAAGGCAGGGCTAGTGGAAGCTGGCTACACCTTC
.	.	TRBV5-1	TRBJ2-7	CASSLGPTTRSSYEQYF	TGCGCCAGCAGCCTGGGGCCTACCACTAGAAGCTCCTACGAGCAGTACTTC
.	once	TRBV6-6	TRBJ1-1	CASSYRRGTNTEAFF	TGTGCCAGCAGTTACCGAAGGGGCACGAACACTGAAGCTTTCTTT
.	few	TRBV9	TRBJ1-6	CASNPGQFNSPLHF	TGTGCCAGCAATCCAGGACAGTTTAATTCACCCCTCCACTTT
.	.	TRBV10-2	TRBJ2-1	CASSEEGTLGSYNEQFF	TGCGCCAGCAGTGAAGAGGGGACTTTAGGCTCCTACAATGAGCAGTTCTTC
TRBD1	.	TRBV29-1	TRBJ2-5	CSVATGSGETQYF	TGCAGCGTTGCGACAGGGTCCGGAGAGACCCAGTACTTC
TRBD1	.	TRBV2	TRBJ1-3	CASSHGQGRSSGNTIYF	TGTGCCAGCAGTCATGGACAGGGAAGAAGCTCTGGAAACACCATATATTTT
.	.	TRBV2	TRBJ1-1	CASLRTENTEAFF	TGTGCCAGCCTCCGGACAGAAAACACTGAAGCTTTCTTT
.	.	TRBV13	TRBJ1-5	CASSFRGKGDNQPQHF	TGTGCCAGCAGCTTTAGAGGGAAGGGCGACAATCAGCCCCAGCATTTT
.	.	TRBV10-2	TRBJ1-3	CASSRSGQLDTIYF	TGCGCCAGCAGCCGATCCGGACAGCTGGACACCATATATTTT
TRBD1	.	TRBV30	TRBJ2-5	CAWSTQGAYPQGTQYF	TGTGCCTGGAGTACTCAGGGGGCCTACCCCCAAGGGACCCAGTACTTC
.	.	TRBV10-1	TRBJ1-1	CASSTVGGTEAFF	TGCGCCAGCAGTACCGTGGGGGGCACTGAAGCTTTCTTT
.	.	TRBV3-1/TRBV3-2	TRBJ2-2	CASSQGGGGELFF	TGTGCCAGCAGCCAAGGAGGGGGCGGGGAGCTGTTTTTT
TRBD1	.	TRBV4-2	TRBJ2-3	CASSAGTGGPMSTDTQYF	TGTGCCAGCAGCGCCGGGACAGGGGGCCCTATGAGCACAGATACGCAGTATTTT
.	.	TRBV18	TRBJ1-5	CASSTQYSNQPQHF	TGTGCCAGCTCAACCCAGTATAGCAATCAGCCCCAGCATTTT
.	.	TRBV4-1	TRBJ2-3	CASSQDGGYKRVTDTQYF	TGCGCCAGCAGCCAAGACGGGGGATATAAGAGGGTCACAGATACGCAGTATTTT
.	.	TRBV27	TRBJ1-1	CASSLILGTLRTEAFF	TGTGCCAGCAGTCTAATACTAGGGACACTACGCACTGAAGCTTTCTTT
.	.	TRBV7-3	TRBJ2-3	CASSPDSDNTDTQYF	TGTGCCAGCAGCCCCGACAGCGACAACACAGATACGCAGTATTTT
TRBD1	.	TRBV6-5	TRBJ1-5	CASSDRGLDQPQHF	TGTGCCAGCTCCGACAGGGGGTTAGATCAGCCCCAGCATTTT
.	.	TRBV5-4	TRBJ1-6	CASSLGQIYNSPLHF	TGTGCCAGCAGCTTAGGACAGATCTATAATTCACCCCTCCACTTT
.	few	TRBV11-3	TRBJ2-1	CASSSTRRAEQFF	TGTGCCAGCAGCTCTACTAGGCGAGCTGAGCAGTTCTTC
TRBD1	.	TRBV16	TRBJ1-1	CASSQSGQANTEAFF	TGTGCCAGCAGCCAATCGGGACAGGCGAACACTGAAGCTTTCTTT
.	once	TRBV28	TRBJ1-4	CASSLGGVGEKLFF	TGTGCCAGCAGTTTGGGCGGGGTAGGCGAAAAACTGTTTTTT
TRBD1	.	TRBV3-1/TRBV3-2	TRBJ1-2	CASSQDLGTGANYGYTF	TGTGCCAGCAGCCAAGATCTAGGGACAGGAGCTAACTATGGCTACACCTTC
.	.	TRBV11-2	TRBJ2-1	CASSLGMGHNEQFF	TGTGCCAGCAGCTTAGGGATGGGCCACAATGAGCAGTTCTTC
TRBD1	.	TRBV5-1	TRBJ1-1	CASTRGNTGGTEAFF	TGCGCCAGCACCCGGGGTAATACAGGGGGCACTGAAGCTTTCTTT
.	.	TRBV2	TRBJ1-6	CASRRGVSSYNSPLHF	TGTGCCAGCAGAAGGGGCGTTAGCTCCTATAATTCACCCCTCCACTTT
.	.	TRBV7-9	TRBJ2-1	CASSLAVSSYNEQFF	TGTGCCAGCAGCTTAGCGGTCAGCTCCTACAATGAGCAGTTCTTC
TRBD2	.	TRBV9	TRBJ2-1	CASSVGAGGYNEQFF	TGTGCCAGCAGCGTAGGAGCGGGGGGTTACAATGAGCAGTTCTTC
TRBD1	.	TRBV18	TRBJ1-4	CASSLQTIRGRYGGKLFF	TGTGCCAGCTCACTCCAAACTATTAGGGGGCGTTATGGTGGAAAACTGTTTTTT
TRBD1	.	TRBV10-1	TRBJ1-2	CARNRDRDRYGYTF	TGCGCCAGGAACCGGGACAGGGATCGCTATGGCTACACCTTC